The present T cell receptor (beta chain) was sequenced within a study of shared clonotypes between healthy human individuals. A deep-level run was used for the assay. Here immunoSEQ multiplex PCR was the method, and the copy in TCRdb shows in-frame clones only, minus some. The table lists some 490,000 clones, over 70% of them singletons, with roughly 13% in the top ten. Per germline, CDR1 LGHNA and CDR2 YSLEER. The length of the CDR3 is 17 residues. Donation came from healthy HIV-negative adults that had no recent acute infections or vaccinations. Unsorted samples used approximately 87 million PBMCs for genomic DNA. Details on this clone: This probably arose from a read error, given a far larger clone one base away. Other DNA sequences from this sample encode an identical CDR3 as well.

The chain is built from TRBV4-3 and TRBJ2-7; TRBD2 matches at 7 bases. The receptor was isolated from a woman aged 35 to 49 in good health. Some clones in this sample may be carry-over from other donors' samples. The specimen was PBMCs. The CDR3 DNA sequence: TGCGCCAGCAGCCAAGGAGCGGGCAGCGGGGTCCGCTACGAGCAATACTTC. Translation: CASSQGAGSGVRYEQYF.